The 3 T cell receptor beta chains below were found in one sample sequenced in a study of blood T cell repertoires in COVID-19. Clones were sequenced by immunoSEQ multiplex PCR, and TCRdb holds only the in-frame ones, with some missing. This table has 250,000 to 300,000 clones, 75% to 90% appearing once. The sample was peripheral blood. The receptor source for this set is a woman aged 55-69 years with acute or convalescent COVID-19.

CDR3 in DNA: TGTGCCAGCAGCTTGGTTCTAGCGGGGGCAGATACGCAGTATTTT. Its translation is CASSLVLAGADTQYF. The V call is TRBV5-5, the J call TRBJ2-3; 10 nucleotides match TRBD2. Per the germline V gene, CDR1 is SGHKS and CDR2 is YYEKEE (reference sequence). The CDR3 is 15 residues long. V was pared by 0 bases and J by 4 bases, with 2 bases of the junction left unmatched.

The chain couples TRBV3-1 (or the pseudogene TRBV3-2) to TRBJ2-3; 8 bases fit TRBD1. Germline loops: CDR1 LGHDT, CDR2 YNNKEL (reference sequence). Trimming at V came to 8 bases and at J to 1 base, leaving 14 bases not matched to a gene. The CDR3 length is 17 residues. CDR3 loop: CASWIRGLSGGTDTQYF. CDR3 DNA sequence: TGTGCCAGCTGGATCAGGGGGCTCTCGGGTGGCACAGATACGCAGTATTTT.

In this sample, this clone turned up a few times. The chain employs TRBV15 and TRBJ1-1, with D possibly TRBD1 on 5 matching bases. Germline lookup yields CDR1 LNHNV and CDR2 YYDKDF (reference sequence). The CDR3 is 14 residues long. Trimming left V 5 bases short and J 4 bases short, with 14 bases between. The CDR3 protein is CATSRRREGTEAFF. The CDR3 DNA follows: TGTGCCACCAGCCGCCGCAGGGAGGGCACTGAAGCTTTCTTT.